The rows below give T cell receptor beta chains drawn from one sample of a study of T cell responses to AZD1222 COVID-19 vaccine. Using immunoSEQ multiplex PCR, the repertoire was profiled, and TCRdb retains in-frame clones only, with some absent. This table has more than 80,000 clones, approximately 90% appearing once. Sequences were derived from peripheral blood, sampled on day 0 of AZD1222 vaccination. The receptors shown here come from an adult in good health. CDR3s include the opening cysteine and the closing phenylalanine or tryptophan.

TRBV11-3,TRBJ2-5,CASSLDWGETQYF
TRBV12-3/TRBV12-4,TRBJ1-5,CASTDSNQPQHF
TRBV4-2,TRBJ2-4,CASSQDFRTGGRLLAKNIQYF
TRBV7-2,TRBJ2-5,CASSLRTRRETQYF
TRBV2,TRBJ1-4,CASSSGFEGEKLFF
TRBV5-1,TRBJ1-2,CASSLAALGLTGSAEGYTF
TRBV14,TRBJ2-1,CASSQIQGSEQFF
TRBV7-9,TRBJ1-6,CASTNQQGFTYNSPLHF
TRBV7-9,TRBJ1-6,CASSRLNSPLHF
TRBV7-2,TRBJ2-7,CASRWQGSPYEQYF
TRBV12-3/TRBV12-4,TRBJ2-7,CASSRFYEQYF
TRBV6-1,TRBJ2-7,CASSEVAGLSYEQYF
TRBV6-2/TRBV6-3,TRBJ2-5,CASSYSPSQGIETQYF
TRBV18,TRBJ1-5,CASSPSVNQPQHF
TRBV12-3/TRBV12-4,TRBJ1-2,CASSLGTVGYTF
TRBV6-1,TRBJ2-7,CASSERPDSYEQYF
TRBV9,TRBJ1-6,CASSGGPNNSPLHF
TRBV18,TRBJ1-4,CASSFDGVGEKLFF
TRBV6-5,TRBJ1-1,CASGWDSNTEAFF
TRBV28,TRBJ1-6,CASSDRVLRDSPLHF
TRBV9,TRBJ1-3,CASSVATGESGNTIYF
TRBV7-2,TRBJ2-7,CASCMTLRSYEQYF
TRBV29-1,TRBJ2-4,CSVEVILGQIIQYF
TRBV25-1,TRBJ2-2,CASSALAGGSATGELFF
TRBV19,TRBJ1-1,CASSLQTGRIDTEAFF
TRBV24-1,TRBJ2-3,CATSDGGHGNTQYF
TRBV7-2,TRBJ2-5,CASSPVQGLAWETQYF
TRBV9,TRBJ1-2,CASSVDPAGHGYTF
TRBV28,TRBJ1-5,CASTGGGSNQPQHF
TRBV19,TRBJ2-3,CASSSPQGNTQYF
TRBV5-1,TRBJ2-2,CASSLAPSKELFF